This T cell receptor (beta chain) was sequenced during a study of beta chain features in type 1 diabetes (dated by TCRdb to the late 2010s). The study in broad terms: No differences in mean age, gender distribution, total cell number or subset yield were found between patients and healthy donors. In the study, recently diagnosed type 1 diabetes patients and matched healthy donors were compared on the TCRB repertoires of their sorted circulating CD4+ T cell subsets. Regulatory and stem cell-like memory subsets were obtained from only 8 patients and roughly 8 healthy donors, while naive and central memory subsets were obtained from all 30 or so donors. A total of 107,917,701 sorted cells were examined across all samples, and the number of cells per subset was strongly correlated with RNA yield.

This clone showed up just a few times. Its antigen remains unidentified. No much larger clone is present one base from it, and per-base qualities are unavailable. The V end loses 4 bases and the J end loses 0 bases, and a stretch of 7 bases separates them. CDR1 is given as SNHLY and CDR2 as FYNNEI, both from the germline V gene. Reading from cysteine to phenylalanine, the CDR3 counts 14 amino acids. Of all the DNA, just the CDR3 is kept, 42 bases in frame from base 1. The entire amount of isolated RNA was reverse transcribed using the High Capacity cDNA Reverse Transcription Kit, so the sequenced TCRB transcripts were expressed ones. Naive, central memory and regulatory T cell samples underwent deep immunoSEQ sequencing, averaging around 3.6 million total reads per sample. Sorted cells were lysed in RLT buffer and RNA was extracted with DNase-treated RNeasy Micro or Mini kits, depending on cell number. To prevent cross-contamination, each cell subset was processed individually, whereas patient and healthy donor samples were processed jointly. TCRB sequences were amplified from cDNA with the immunoSEQ multiplex PCR, producing 87-bp fragments spanning the CDR3 region. Sequencing of the amplicons was performed on the Illumina HiSeq platform. In the original analysis: Synthetic template baselines were used to correct PCR bias computationally, reads within Hamming distance 2 were collapsed, and singletons that could not be merged were discarded. Reads were aligned against IMGT so that V, D and J genes, CDR3 length and insertions or deletions at six rearrangement sites could be assigned. Clonotype counts were normalized to sorted cell number within each subset before computing true diversity and Gini coefficients with the tcR R package. The overlap coefficient, calculated on TCRB nucleotide sequences, was used to quantify repertoire sharing. Out-of-frame TCRB sequences from naive cells were analyzed as a proxy for the pre-selection repertoire. This immuneACCESS table, as held by TCRdb, lists in-frame sequences with V and J called but not all clones. Of the missing ones, under half trace to an unresolved V gene in checked studies; the others have no known cause. V and J calls and clone size come straight from that table; D and trimming were deduced from the DNA. The sample table lists about 620,000 clones, roughly a sixth of them with a count of one. The ten biggest clones cover around 0.095% of the sample.

From each donor, a single peripheral blood sample of about 116 mL on average was drawn into heparinised tubes. Naive, central memory, regulatory and stem cell-like memory CD4+ T cells were sorted on a BD FACSAria II using a panel including CD45RO, CCR7, CD25, CD127, CD95 and CD27. Every sorted population had a purity above 95%. PBMCs were isolated right away by Lymphoprep density gradient centrifugation and were stained directly, without culture. Samples were stained and sorted in pairs, with one healthy donor and one patient per experiment, so that batch effects were minimized. Here is what the overall study found, with its caveats: Because the HLA sub-analyses included only small numbers of individuals, any influence of HLA type on TCRB rearrangement was left unresolved. Shorter templates might have been favored by PCR, but patient and control samples were amplified and corrected together, so both groups would have been affected equally by any skew. At VDJ recombination sites, patients with type 1 diabetes made fewer insertions and deleted more nucleotides, a pattern implying thymic rearrangement abnormalities. Naive, central memory and regulatory TCRB repertoires appeared to be more alike among patients than among healthy donors. Type 1 diabetes patients showed a moderate but significant shortening of TCRB CDR3 length in all four CD4+ subsets. Sequencing cDNA rather than genomic DNA could over-represent highly expressing activated cells, although activation and CD3 levels did not differ between groups.

The source is a man between 18 and 29 years old in good health. The material sequenced was naive CD4+ T cells from blood. Per the publication, the cell subset or site label means: true naive CD4+ T cells. Recombination connected TRBV2 to TRBJ1-3; the D gene remains uncertain. The bases are TGTGCCAGCAGTGCTTTAGACTCTGGAAACACCATATATTTT. Translated, this is CASSALDSGNTIYF.